Each of the 15 T cell receptor beta chains below was sequenced from the same sample in a study of blood T cell repertoires in COVID-19. Clones were read by immunoSEQ multiplex PCR, and TCRdb kept only the in-frame ones, dropping some. This sample has 200,000 to 300,000 clones; about 89% occur once, and the top ten carry roughly 3.7%. Sequenced: PBMCs or T cells enriched from blood (not recorded which). These receptors all stem from a woman in her 30s who had recovered from COVID-19.

The V and J genes are TRBV7-3 and TRBJ1-4; a possible D gene is TRBD1 (5 bases). V dropped 5 bases and J dropped 3 bases, with 10 bases sitting between them. Germline V lookup: CDR1 SGHTA, CDR2 FQGTGA. The CDR3 runs 14 residues. The DNA of the CDR3 is TGTGCCAGCAGCCCTACGGGGGCTAATGAAAAACTGTTTTTT. This gives the protein CASSPTGANEKLFF.

The gene calls are TRBV4-1 and TRBJ2-7; 10 bases align to TRBD2. CDR3 size: 15 residues. Germline V gives CDR1 MGHRA, CDR2 YSYEKL. The junction had 4 bases not matched to a gene; V was cut back by 1 base and J by 4 bases. The CDR3 nucleotides are TGCGCCAGCAGCCAAGGGACTAGCGGTCGGTACGAGCAGTACTTC. Protein sequence: CASSQGTSGRYEQYF.

The chain links TRBV11-1 to TRBJ2-1; D is perhaps TRBD2 (6 bases). The germline CDR1 and CDR2 sequences are SGHAT and FQDESV (reference sequence). This CDR3 is 14 amino acids long. V lost 1 base and J lost 9, with 13 bases in between. CDR3 protein: CASSLEILRGEQFF. Written as DNA, the CDR3 is TGTGCCAGCAGCTTAGAGATCTTGCGGGGTGAGCAGTTCTTC.

The chain employs TRBV18 and TRBJ2-7, with TRBD2 matching 7 bases. The ends lost 1 base at V and 2 bases at J; junction bases unmatched: 5. Per germline, CDR1 KGHSH and CDR2 LQKENI. CDR3 length: 15 residues. In nucleotides, the CDR3 is TGTGCCAGCTCACCACTCCCTGGACTAGCCTACGAGCAGTACTTC. Translation: CASSPLPGLAYEQYF. Using reference TRBV18 and TRBJ2-7 for the parts outside the CDR3, the full variable domain is NAGVMQNPRHLVRRRGQEARLRCSPMKGHSHVYWYRQLPEEGLKFMVYLQKENIIDESGMPKERFSAEFPKEGPSILRIQQVVRGDSAAYFCASSPLPGLAYEQYFGPGTRLTVT.

The chain links TRBV7-8 to TRBJ1-3; tentative D call: TRBD1 (6 bases). Germline V gene lookup returns CDR1 SGHVS and CDR2 FQNEAQ. The V end lost 1 base, the J end lost 2 bases, and 12 bases lay between the germline ends. The CDR3 is 16 residues long. The CDR3 sequence is CASSLGQTGAGNTIYF. Here the CDR3 DNA reads TGTGCCAGCAGCTTAGGCCAGACAGGAGCTGGAAACACCATATATTTT.

V is TRBV6-4 and J is TRBJ2-6; weak D call: TRBD1 (6 bases). Germline V gene data show CDR1 as MRHNA and CDR2 as SNTAGT. The V end was cut by 9 bases, the J end by 0 bases, with 12 bases between. The length of the CDR3 is 15 residues. CDR3 loop: CASRTASSGANVLTF. CDR3 in DNA: TGTGCCAGTAGGACAGCCTCCTCTGGGGCCAACGTCCTGACTTTC.

CDR3 sequence (DNA): TGTGCCAGCAGCAAAAAAGTGGGCCAAAGCTCCTACAATGAGCAGTTCTTC. Translation: CASSKKVGQSSYNEQFF. This chain joins TRBV21-1 and TRBJ2-1; the table's D call of TRBD1 was not tested on the DNA. TRBV21-1 has pseudogene status. The CDR3 loop spans 17 amino acids.

The gene calls are TRBV5-1 and TRBJ2-1, with 10 bases matching TRBD2. V was pared by 1 base and J by 0 bases, with 4 bases of the junction left unmatched. This CDR3 region has 17 residues. Germline lookup yields CDR1 SGHRS and CDR2 YFSETQ. CDR3 protein: CASSLLPSGSSYNEQFF. The CDR3 DNA reads as TGCGCCAGCAGCTTGTTGCCTAGCGGGAGCTCCTACAATGAGCAGTTCTTC.

This clone occurred once. The genes are TRBV19 and TRBJ2-1; 7 bases match TRBD1. V was pared by 6 bases and J by 2 bases, with 10 bases of the junction left unmatched. The CDR3 has 16 residues. Germline V gives CDR1 LNHDA, CDR2 SQIVND (reference sequence). The CDR3 region has the DNA TGTGCCAGTAGACCTTCTAGAACAGGGGCCTACAATGAGCAGTTCTTC. Translated: CASRPSRTGAYNEQFF.

This sequence joins TRBV9 and TRBJ2-1; 9 nucleotides agree with TRBD2. V lost 7 bases and J lost 2; bases outside the gene matches: 1. The CDR3 totals 13 residues. CDR1 is SGDLS and CDR2 is YYNGEE in the germline V gene. The chain's CDR3 is CASGGRAYNEQFF. Written as DNA, the CDR3 is TGTGCCAGCGGCGGGAGGGCCTACAATGAGCAGTTCTTC.

The J gene is TRBJ1-1, the V gene TRBV21-1; the table names TRBD1, a call not compared with the DNA. TRBV21-1 is described as a pseudogene. The CDR3 is 22 amino acids. The CDR3 bases are TGTGCCAGCAGCAAAAAGGACCGAGGCAGGGGGGATTTTGATTTCATGAACACTGAAGCTTTCTTT. This encodes CASSKKDRGRGDFDFMNTEAFF.

The CDR3 here is CASSLPVEGYTF. The CDR3 DNA reads TGTGCCAGCAGCTTGCCAGTCGAAGGCTACACCTTC. The chain recombines TRBV5-6 with TRBJ1-2; D not resolved. The CDR3 is 12 amino acids. Germline values: CDR1 SGHDT, CDR2 YYEEEE. With 1 base removed from V and 8 bases from J, the gap between germline ends came to 9 bases. Drawing the rest from reference TRBV5-6 and TRBJ1-2, the complete variable domain is DAGVTQSPTHLIKTRGQQVTLRCSPKSGHDTVSWYQQALGQGPQFIFQYYEEEERQRGNFPDRFSGHQFPNYSSELNVNALLLGDSALYLCASSLPVEGYTFGSGTRLTVV.

The V gene is TRBV6-6, the J gene TRBJ2-7; 7 bases agree with TRBD2. The CDR3 is made up of 14 amino acids. Looked up from germline, CDR1 is MNHNY and CDR2 is SVGAGI (reference sequence). Trimming removed 5 bases from V and 1 base from J; junction bases left unmatched: 5. The CDR3 DNA reads TGTGCCAGCAGTGGCGGGAGTACTTCCTACGAGCAGTACTTC. It translates to CASSGGSTSYEQYF.

This chain uses TRBV11-2 with TRBJ2-3; no firm D call. The length of the CDR3 is 14 residues. CDR1 and CDR2 (germline): SGHAT, FQNNGV. V was shortened by 5 bases and J by 1 base, with 10 bases between the two germline ends. CDR3 sequence reads: CASSMLSGTDTQYF. The CDR3 nucleotides read TGTGCCAGCAGCATGTTGTCTGGCACAGATACGCAGTATTTT.

V usage is TRBV7-2 and J usage is TRBJ1-2, with D possibly TRBD1 on 5 matching bases. V was pared by 0 bases and J by 6 bases, with 14 bases between. Germline CDR1 is SGHTA and CDR2 is FQGNSA. The CDR3 loop spans 15 amino acids. In DNA, the CDR3 is TGTGCCAGCAGCTTAGCTGGGGGGTTCATCGATGGCTACACCTTC. It encodes CASSLAGGFIDGYTF.